This passage covers 7 T cell receptor beta chains from one sample sequenced in a study of CD8+CD57+ T cells in acquired aplastic anemia. All sequencing subjects had displayed CD8+CD57+ cell expansion on flow cytometry. Genomic DNA acted as the template from which TCR beta VDJ combination and CDR3 sequence profiling were carried out. Each CDR3 protein gets one entry after TCRdb re-called the reads with MiXCR. The sample has 150,000 to 200,000 distinct CDR3 sequences, around 52% seen once; the top ten hold under 40%. The material sequenced was sorted CD4+, CD8+, or CD8+CD57+ T cells (not recorded which) from PBMCs. The receptors were sampled from a human donor with aplastic anemia.

This clonotype occurred many times. The V gene is TRBV30, the J gene TRBJ2-7; 9 bases are a match to TRBD1. The CDR3 sequence is 14 residues long. Germline V gives CDR1 GTSNPN, CDR2 SVGIG (reference sequence). Unmatched junction bases numbered 12, after V lost 8 bases and J lost 4 bases. CDR3 nucleotides: TGTGCCACGGGACAGGGAATCGCGGTGTACGAGCAGTACTTC. It yields the protein CATGQGIAVYEQYF.

This clonotype was seen a few times. The rearrangement links TRBV15 to TRBJ1-2; D gene ambiguous. Trimming removed 0 bases at V and 7 bases at J, with 9 bases between. Per the germline V gene, CDR1 is LNHNV and CDR2 is YYDKDF (reference sequence). The CDR3 runs 13 residues. The CDR3 sequence is CATSRDHGSGYTF. The CDR3 DNA reads as TGTGCCACCAGCAGAGATCATGGGTCTGGCTACACCTTC.

In its sample, this clonotype was seen many times. The chain combines TRBV27 with TRBJ2-1, with unresolved D. Trimming stripped 4 bases from V and 15 bases from J, with 16 bases between. Germline values: CDR1 MNHEY, CDR2 SMNVEV (reference sequence). This CDR3 comprises 12 residues. This CDR3 is CASSSRMPGLFF. The CDR3 DNA reads as TGTGCCAGCAGTTCCAGGATGCCCGGGTTGTTCTTC.

With respect to this clonotype: This CDR3 is missing its conserved last phenylalanine or tryptophan, likely due to a read error. The chain uses TRBV15 and TRBJ2-3; D uncertain. Germline V gives CDR1 LNHNV, CDR2 YYDKDF (reference sequence). There are 14 residues in the CDR3. V lost 9 bases to trimming and J lost 0 bases, with 13 bases between them. CDR3 sequence: CATKGRSSTDTQYL. CDR3 sequence (DNA): TGTGCCACTAAGGGCAGGTCTAGCACAGATACGCAGTATCTT.

In this sample, this clonotype turned up many times. The J gene is TRBJ1-3, the V gene TRBV30, with 7 bases matching TRBD1. Looked up from germline, CDR1 is GTSNPN and CDR2 is SVGIG (reference sequence). The trim removed 3 bases at V and 4 bases at J, leaving 6 bases unmatched. This CDR3 spans 14 amino acids. CDR3 residues: CAWSLTGRGNTIYF. The CDR3 DNA reads as TGTGCCTGGAGCTTGACAGGGAGAGGAAACACCATATATTTT.

In the case of this clonotype: The germline gene is not matched at one end of the junction; a read error may be the cause. The CDR3 here is CASSSSSGGHNEQFF. CDR3 DNA: TGTGCTAGCAGCTCGTCAAGTGGGGGGCACAATGAGCAGTTCTTT. The V and J genes are TRBV7-7 and TRBJ2-1, with D perhaps matching TRBD1 or TRBD2 (6 bases each). This CDR3 is built from 15 residues. Germline values: CDR1 SSHAT, CDR2 FNYEAQ (reference sequence).

J is TRBJ2-5 and V is TRBV19; TRBD1 matches at 9 bases. The CDR3 loop spans 13 amino acids. The J segment lost 4 bases and the V segment lost 6 bases, leaving 3 bases of the junction unmatched. Per the germline V gene, CDR1 is LNHDA and CDR2 is SQIVND (reference sequence). CDR3 in amino acids: CASRGQGRETQYF. DNA for the CDR3: TGTGCCAGTAGGGGACAGGGTAGAGAGACCCAGTACTTC.